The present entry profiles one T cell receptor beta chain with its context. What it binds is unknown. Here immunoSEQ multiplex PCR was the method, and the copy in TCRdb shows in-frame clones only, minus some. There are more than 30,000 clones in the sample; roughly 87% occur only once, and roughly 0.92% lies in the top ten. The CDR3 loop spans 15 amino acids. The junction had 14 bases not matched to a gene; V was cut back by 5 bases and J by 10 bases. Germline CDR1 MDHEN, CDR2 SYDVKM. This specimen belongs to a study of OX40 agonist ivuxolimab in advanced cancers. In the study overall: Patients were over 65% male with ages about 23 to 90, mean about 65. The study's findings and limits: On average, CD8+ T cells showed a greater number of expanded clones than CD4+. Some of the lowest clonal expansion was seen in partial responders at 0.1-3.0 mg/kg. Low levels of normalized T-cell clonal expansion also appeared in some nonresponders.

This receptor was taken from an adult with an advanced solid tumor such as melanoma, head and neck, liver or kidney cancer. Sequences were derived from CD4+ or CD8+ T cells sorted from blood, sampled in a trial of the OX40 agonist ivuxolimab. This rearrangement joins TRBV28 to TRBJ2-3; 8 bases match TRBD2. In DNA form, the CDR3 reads TGTGCCAGCAGTCCCCCAGGGAGCGGGAGCTTTTCGCAGTATTTT. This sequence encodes CASSPPGSGSFSQYF.